The following is a T cell receptor (beta chain) sequence with its context. The data originate from a study of blood T cell repertoires in COVID-19. Study details: T cells, B-cell-depleted T cells, or PBMCs provided the cDNA or gDNA that served as material.

The repertoire was sequenced with immunoSEQ multiplex PCR; TCRdb's copy has only in-frame clones and lacks some. The data show 100,000 to 150,000 clones, with about 92% seen just once and 3% to 4% held by the top ten. The CDR3 extends over 15 amino acids. Germline trimming cut 3 bases from V and 2 bases from J; bases unmatched to any gene: 4. Germline V gene data show CDR1 as LNHNV and CDR2 as YYDKDF (reference sequence). Source material: peripheral blood. This TCR derives from a man aged 50 to 59 with active COVID-19. The chain links TRBV15 to TRBJ2-4; 7 bases fit TRBD2. In DNA form, the CDR3 reads TGTGCCACCAGCAGGGAGGGACTAACCAAAAACATTCAGTACTTC. It is translated as CATSREGLTKNIQYF.